This T cell receptor beta chain was recorded in a study of spatial heterogeneity in lung cancer. Study at large: Approximately two years after resection was the median timing of the follow-up PBMC samples, which were sequenced when available. Detected sequences consistently included more beta-chain ones than alpha-chain ones. Averaged across combinations, each unique TCR and UMI pairing appeared more than ten times in raw reads, which were uncorrected.

Noted time point: blood at routine non-recurrence follow-up after resection. Without sorting, whole RNA was sequenced from tumor, nontumor lung or frozen PBMC. Via MiXCR, TCRdb re-called the 5' RACE reads, giving one row per CDR3 protein. The sample yields 50,000 or so distinct CDR3 sequences, approximately 10% seen once. The table lists this clonotype with many counts. The sample consisted of PBMCs, taken at follow-up. The receptor was isolated from a male donor with early-stage non-small cell lung cancer.

CDR3 sequence reads: CSALTGIYEQYF. DNA for the CDR3: TGCAGTGCTTTGACAGGGATCTACGAGCAGTACTTC. The V call is TRBV20-1, the J call TRBJ2-7, with 7 nucleotides matching TRBD1. Germline-derived CDR1 and CDR2 are DFQATT and SNEGSKA (reference sequence). Trimming took 5 bases from V and 3 from J; bases not matched to a gene: 4. The CDR3 runs 12 residues.